The clone carrying this T cell receptor (beta chain) is a singleton in its sample. Its antigen is as yet unknown. These data originate in a study of CD8 T cells in Susac syndrome. Study results and limitations: The CD4+ T cell repertoire of patients with Susac syndrome showed no detectable clonal expansion.

CDR1 LGHDT and CDR2 YNNKEL come from the germline V gene (reference sequence). The germline V and J ends were trimmed by 5 bases and 5 bases, with 15 bases remaining between them. CDR3 size: 14 residues. An input of about 0.5 to 1 ug of RNA was subjected to reverse transcription using random hexamers. Amplification of TCR beta CDR3 across 54 Vbeta and 13 Jbeta was performed with immunoSEQ multiplex PCR. TCRdb re-analysed the immunoSEQ multiplex PCR reads in MiXCR, keeping a single row per CDR3 protein. In the table there are 150,000 or so distinct CDR3 sequences, around 96% of which are singletons. The sequence derives from a human donor with Susac syndrome. The rearrangement joins TRBV3-1 to TRBJ1-1; no reliable D call. Sequencing was performed on CD4+ T cells from PBMCs. The CDR3 sequence is CASSLRSIRTEAFF. The CDR3 nucleotides are TGTGCCAGCAGCTTAAGGAGTATAAGAACTGAAGCTTTCTTT.